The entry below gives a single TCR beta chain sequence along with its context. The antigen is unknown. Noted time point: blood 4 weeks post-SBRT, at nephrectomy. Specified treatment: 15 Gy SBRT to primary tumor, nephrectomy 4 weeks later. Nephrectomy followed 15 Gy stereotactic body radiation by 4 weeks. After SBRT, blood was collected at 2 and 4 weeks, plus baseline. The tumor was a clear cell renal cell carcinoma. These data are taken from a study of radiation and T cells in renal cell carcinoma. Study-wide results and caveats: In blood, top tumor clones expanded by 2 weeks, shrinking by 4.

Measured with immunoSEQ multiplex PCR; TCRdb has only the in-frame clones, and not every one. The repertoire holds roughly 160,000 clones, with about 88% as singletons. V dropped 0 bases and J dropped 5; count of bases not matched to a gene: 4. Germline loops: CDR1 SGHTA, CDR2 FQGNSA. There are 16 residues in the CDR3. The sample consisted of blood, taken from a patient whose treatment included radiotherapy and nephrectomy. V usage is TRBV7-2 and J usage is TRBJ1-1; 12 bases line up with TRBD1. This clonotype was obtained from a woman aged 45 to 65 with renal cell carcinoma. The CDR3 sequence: CASSLAGQGASTEAFF. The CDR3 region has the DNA TGTGCCAGCAGCTTAGCGGGACAGGGGGCGAGTACTGAAGCTTTCTTT.